Shown below are 11 T cell receptor beta chains from a single sample sequenced in a study of cytomegalovirus exposure and HLA in healthy donors. PCR amplification relied on 60 Vbeta primers (plus 13 Jbeta primers). The table came from immunoSEQ multiplex PCR; TCRdb's copy has only in-frame clones and leaves some out. The sample includes some 110,000 clones, about two thirds seen only once; the top ten take less than 3.5%. What was sequenced was PBMCs. The receptors here all came from a female donor in good health and CMV-seronegative.

The rearrangement links TRBV6-6 to TRBJ2-2; 12 bases match TRBD2. Germline V lookup: CDR1 MNHNY, CDR2 SVGAGI (reference sequence). This CDR3 has 16 amino acids. V lost 6 bases and J lost 3; bases outside the gene matches: 5. CDR3 region: CASRPRTSGDTGELFF. The CDR3 region has the DNA TGTGCCAGCAGACCTCGGACTAGCGGGGACACCGGGGAGCTGTTTTTT.

The rearrangement links TRBV21-1 to TRBJ1-2; no check of the table's D call, TRBD1, against the DNA was made. TRBV21-1 counts as a pseudogene. The CDR3 is made up of 18 amino acids. The CDR3 DNA follows: TGTGCCAGCAGCAAATCAGGGCCAGGGAAGTGGTTGGACTATGGCTACACCTTC. Translation gives CASSKSGPGKWLDYGYTF.

The V gene is TRBV29-1, the J gene TRBJ2-1, with TRBD2 as a possible D gene (5 bases). Germline CDR1 and CDR2: SQVTM and ANQGSEA. The V end lost 6 bases, the J end lost 0 bases, and 12 bases lay between the germline ends. The CDR3 covers 14 residues. CDR3 in amino acids: CSVRLGSSYNEQFF. As DNA, the CDR3 is TGCAGCGTCCGTTTAGGGAGCTCCTACAATGAGCAGTTCTTC.

This clone was recorded once. This rearrangement joins TRBV28 to TRBJ1-2, with TRBD1 as a possible D gene (6 bases). The CDR3 covers 16 residues. Germline V gene lookup returns CDR1 MDHEN and CDR2 SYDVKM. V was cut by 7 bases and J by 1 base, with 19 bases left in between. CDR3 region: CASTALQGPFNYGYTF. In nucleotides, the CDR3 is TGTGCCAGCACTGCCTTACAGGGTCCTTTTAACTATGGCTACACCTTC.

V usage is TRBV5-1 and J usage is TRBJ2-2; 7 bases align to TRBD2. In germline, CDR1 is SGHRS, CDR2 YFSETQ. The trim removed 1 base at V and 5 bases at J, leaving 5 bases unmatched. This CDR3 contains 15 residues. This chain's CDR3 is CASSLTLGGTGELFF. In DNA form, the CDR3 reads TGCGCCAGCAGCTTGACCCTCGGGGGGACCGGGGAGCTGTTTTTT.

Many counts were recorded for this clone. The chain combines TRBV5-5 with TRBJ2-7; 7 bases are a match to TRBD1. This CDR3 region has 14 residues. CDR1 and CDR2 from the germline V gene are SGHKS and YYEKEE (reference sequence). V trimming: 4 bases; J trimming: 5 bases; junction bases outside the gene matches: 9. The CDR3: CASSGYRGMNEQYF. In nucleotides, the CDR3 is TGTGCCAGCAGCGGGTACAGGGGAATGAACGAGCAGTACTTC.

The rearrangement joins TRBV10-3 to TRBJ2-3; 12 bases map to TRBD2. The CDR3 consists of 17 residues. Trimming took 4 bases from V and 3 from J; bases not matched to a gene: 8. Germline CDR1 ENHRY, CDR2 SYGVKD. Written as DNA, the CDR3 is TGTGCCATCAGTGGACTAGCGGGAGCAGGAGGTACAGATACGCAGTATTTT. It codes for CAISGLAGAGGTDTQYF.

V gene TRBV7-2 combines with J gene TRBJ2-3, with 8 bases that match TRBD2. The CDR3 contains 15 residues. The junction had 4 bases not matched to a gene; V was cut back by 4 bases and J by 1 base. CDR1 is SGHTA, CDR2 FQGNSA, per germline. The CDR3 loop reads CASSSSGGRTDTQYF. For the CDR3, the DNA is TGTGCCAGCAGCTCCAGCGGGGGCCGCACAGATACGCAGTATTTT.

This clone was detected a few times. The chain links TRBV2 to TRBJ2-3; 7 bases map to TRBD2. The CDR3 totals 15 residues. CDR1 and CDR2 (germline): SNHLY, FYNNEI. V lost 4 bases and J lost 2; bases outside the gene matches: 6. In nucleotides, the CDR3 is TGTGCCAGCAGTGGTCGAGGGAGGGCCACAGATACGCAGTATTTT. This gives the protein CASSGRGRATDTQYF.

This clone was recorded once. The chain has TRBV9 and TRBJ2-5, with D tentatively TRBD2 (5 bases). V shed 0 bases and J shed 5 bases, with 17 bases lying between them. Germline CDR1 reads SGDLS; CDR2 reads YYNGEE. The CDR3 spans 16 residues. CDR3 residues: CASSVAKMGARETQYF. The CDR3 DNA is TGTGCCAGCAGCGTAGCTAAAATGGGAGCGCGGGAGACCCAGTACTTC.

This clone is a singleton in its sample. The J gene is TRBJ1-2, the V gene TRBV30, with TRBD1 matching over 7 bases. V lost 2 bases and J lost 8; bases outside the gene matches: 5. In germline, CDR1 is GTSNPN, CDR2 SVGIG (reference sequence). CDR3 size: 12 residues. This CDR3 is CAWSPGTDGYTF. In DNA form, the CDR3 reads TGTGCCTGGAGTCCCGGGACAGACGGCTACACCTTC.